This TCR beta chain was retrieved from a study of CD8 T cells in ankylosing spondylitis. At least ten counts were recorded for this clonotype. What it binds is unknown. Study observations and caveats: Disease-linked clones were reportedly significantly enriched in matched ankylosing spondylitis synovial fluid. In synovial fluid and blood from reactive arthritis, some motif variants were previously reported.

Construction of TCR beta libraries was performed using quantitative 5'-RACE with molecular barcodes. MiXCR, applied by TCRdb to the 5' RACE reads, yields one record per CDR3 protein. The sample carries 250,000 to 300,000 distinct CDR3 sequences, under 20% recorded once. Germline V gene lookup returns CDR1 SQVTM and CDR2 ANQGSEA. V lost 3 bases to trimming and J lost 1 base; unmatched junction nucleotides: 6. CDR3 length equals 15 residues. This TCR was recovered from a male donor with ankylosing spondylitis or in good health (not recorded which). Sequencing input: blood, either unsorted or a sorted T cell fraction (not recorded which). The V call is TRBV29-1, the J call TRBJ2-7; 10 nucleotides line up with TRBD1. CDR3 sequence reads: CSVDGGQGLSYEQYF. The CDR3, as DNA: TGCAGCGTTGATGGGGGACAGGGGTTGTCCTACGAGCAGTACTTC.